The 23 T cell receptor beta chains below were found in one sample sequenced in a study of OX40 agonist ivuxolimab in advanced cancers. The repertoire was sequenced with immunoSEQ multiplex PCR; TCRdb's copy has only in-frame clones and lacks some. The data show about 59,000 clones, less than 85% seen once. Sequenced here: CD4+ or CD8+ T cells sorted from blood, sampled in a trial of the OX40 agonist ivuxolimab. The receptors shown here come from an adult with an advanced solid tumor such as melanoma, head and neck, liver or kidney cancer.

V gene TRBV6-8 combines with J gene TRBJ2-5; perhaps TRBD1 as D (6 bases). The CDR3 contains 15 residues. Trimming removed 5 bases at V and 2 bases at J, with 15 bases between. Germline values: CDR1 MNHGY, CDR2 SAAAGT. Written as DNA, the CDR3 is TGTGCCAGCAGTCTTACACAGAGGGGGCAAGAGACCCAGTACTTC. As protein: CASSLTQRGQETQYF.

This rearrangement joins TRBV28 to TRBJ2-1, with TRBD2 matching 9 bases. The CDR3 is made up of 14 amino acids. The junction had 2 bases not matched to a gene; V was cut back by 6 bases and J by 2 bases. The germline V gene has CDR1 MDHEN and CDR2 SYDVKM. The CDR3 here is CASRVAGAYNEQFF. CDR3 nucleotides: TGTGCCAGCAGAGTAGCGGGGGCCTACAATGAGCAGTTCTTC. The complete variable domain, with remaining parts taken from reference TRBV28 and TRBJ2-1, reads DVKVTQSSRYLVKRTGEKVFLECVQDMDHENMFWYRQDPGLGLRLIYFSYDVKMKEKGDIPEGYSVSREKKERFSLILESASTNQTSMYLCASRVAGAYNEQFFGPGTRLTVL.

Note on this clone: At one end, the junction sequence differs from germline, possibly due to a read error. This chain uses TRBV19 with TRBJ1-2; D remains unclear. The germline CDR1 and CDR2 sequences are LNHDA and SQIVND (reference sequence). The CDR3 loop spans 11 amino acids. The CDR3 is CASSNWLARDF. The DNA of the CDR3 is TGTGCCAGTAGTAACTGGCTTGCCCGCGACTTC.

This rearrangement joins TRBV5-1 to TRBJ2-1; D may be TRBD1 (6 bases). The CDR3 loop spans 15 amino acids. Trimming removed 0 bases from V and 4 bases from J, with 11 bases in between. The germline V gene has CDR1 SGHRS and CDR2 YFSETQ. The chain's CDR3 is CASSLGTTGYNEQFF. CDR3 nucleotide sequence: TGCGCCAGCAGCTTGGGGACCACAGGGTACAATGAGCAGTTCTTC. Together with reference TRBV5-1 and TRBJ2-1, the CDR3 gives the full variable domain: KAGVTQTPRYLIKTRGQQVTLSCSPISGHRSVSWYQQTPGQGLQFLFEYFSETQRNKGNFPGRFSGRQFSNSRSEMNVSTLELGDSALYLCASSLGTTGYNEQFFGPGTRLTVL.

The chain's CDR3 is CASSPGGLWPYGYTF. The DNA for the CDR3 is TGCGCCAGCAGCCCGGGAGGGCTTTGGCCTTATGGCTACACCTTC. The rearrangement uses TRBV10-1 and TRBJ1-2; D unclear. The CDR3 sequence is 15 residues long. V lost 6 bases, J lost 5 bases, and 19 bases lay in between. Germline V gene data show CDR1 as WNHNN and CDR2 as SYGVQD (reference sequence).

The rearrangement joins TRBV19 to TRBJ2-1; 7 bases are shared with TRBD2. Germline assignment: CDR1 LNHDA and CDR2 SQIVND (reference sequence). The CDR3 is 14 amino acids. Losses at the gene ends were 7 bases for V and 9 bases for J; bases not matched to a gene: 12. Here the CDR3 DNA reads TGTGCCAGTATGAGGCGGGAGCTTGGTGGTGAGCAGTTCTTC. This codes for CASMRRELGGEQFF. Together with reference TRBV19 and TRBJ2-1, the CDR3 gives the full variable domain: DGGITQSPKYLFRKEGQNVTLSCEQNLNHDAMYWYRQDPGQGLRLIYYSQIVNDFQKGDIAEGYSVSREKKESFPLTVTSAQKNPTAFYLCASMRRELGGEQFFGPGTRLTVL.

The chain couples TRBV19 to TRBJ1-1; TRBD1 might be the D (5 bases). This CDR3 spans 14 amino acids. The V end lost 1 base, the J end lost 4 bases, and 10 bases lay between the germline ends. CDR1 is LNHDA, CDR2 SQIVND, per germline (reference sequence). CDR3 amino acids: CASSIGGEFTEAFF. The CDR3, as DNA: TGTGCCAGTAGTATAGGGGGGGAGTTCACTGAAGCTTTCTTT.

The V and J genes are TRBV18 and TRBJ1-3; 7 bases are a match to TRBD1. Germline V gives CDR1 KGHSH, CDR2 LQKENI. The CDR3 is made up of 16 amino acids. V gave up 4 bases and J gave up 0 bases; unmatched junction bases: 6. In DNA, the CDR3 is TGTGCCAGCTCACTCGGACAGGTGGACTCTGGAAACACCATATATTTT. Amino acids: CASSLGQVDSGNTIYF.

V usage is TRBV4-1 and J usage is TRBJ2-4; D possibly corresponds to TRBD2 (5 bases). There are 16 residues in the CDR3. Germline-derived CDR1 and CDR2 are MGHRA and YSYEKL. V dropped 2 bases and J dropped 0 bases, with 11 bases sitting between them. Here the CDR3 reads CASSQFGLQAKNIQYF. CDR3 sequence (DNA): TGCGCCAGCAGCCAATTCGGACTGCAAGCCAAAAACATTCAGTACTTC.

The rearrangement joins TRBV4-1 to TRBJ2-3; 10 bases fit TRBD2. Unmatched junction bases numbered 9, after V lost 8 bases and J lost 4 bases. Per germline, CDR1 MGHRA and CDR2 YSYEKL. The CDR3 is 15 amino acids. The CDR3 DNA is TGCGCCAGCCATATGACTAGCGGGCCTCCAGATACGCAGTATTTT. Amino acids: CASHMTSGPPDTQYF.

This clone was detected once. The J gene is TRBJ2-3, the V gene TRBV7-2; D possibly corresponds to TRBD1 (6 bases). The CDR3 is made up of 15 amino acids. The germline V and J ends were trimmed by 1 base and 0 bases, with 8 bases remaining between them. Germline V gene sequence: CDR1 SGHTA, CDR2 FQGNSA. CDR3 bases: TGTGCCAGCAGCTTAGGGGGGCTGAGCACAGATACGCAGTATTTT. This codes for CASSLGGLSTDTQYF.

The gene calls are TRBV11-2 and TRBJ2-7; tentative D call: TRBD2 (7 bases). Germline V gene data show CDR1 as SGHAT and CDR2 as FQNNGV. V was pared by 5 bases and J by 5 bases, with 16 bases between. This CDR3 comprises 14 residues. In DNA form, the CDR3 reads TGTGCCAGCAGCCAGGAACGGGGGGCCCACGAGCAGTACTTC. It yields the protein CASSQERGAHEQYF.

The chain uses TRBV19 and TRBJ2-1, with TRBD2 identical over 7 bases. V was pared by 10 bases and J by 2 bases, with 8 bases of the junction left unmatched. The CDR3 is 14 amino acids. Germline V gives CDR1 LNHDA, CDR2 SQIVND (reference sequence). The CDR3 loop reads CATTAGLAYNEQFF. DNA of the CDR3: TGTGCCACCACGGCAGGACTAGCCTACAATGAGCAGTTCTTC.

J is TRBJ1-1 and V is TRBV6-5; D ambiguous. Trimming stripped 6 bases from V and 0 bases from J, with 5 bases between. From germline, CDR1 is MNHEY and CDR2 SVGAGI. CDR3 length equals 12 residues. In DNA, the CDR3 is TGTGCCAGCAGGCGCCTGAACACTGAAGCTTTCTTT. Amino acid sequence: CASRRLNTEAFF.

The chain has TRBV9 and TRBJ2-7; D could derive from TRBD1 or TRBD2 (5 bases each). This CDR3 is built from 14 residues. V lost 0 bases and J lost 1, with 8 bases in between. CDR1 and CDR2 from the germline V gene are SGDLS and YYNGEE. CDR3 sequence (DNA): TGTGCCAGCAGCGTAGTAGGGGAGTCCTACGAGCAGTACTTC. It codes for CASSVVGESYEQYF.

On this clone: Relative to the germline gene, one junction end is altered; a read error may explain this. V is TRBV7-7 and J is TRBJ1-4; 7 nucleotides match TRBD1. The CDR3 runs 15 residues. Germline CDR1 is SSHAT and CDR2 is FNYEAQ (reference sequence). The CDR3, as DNA: TGTGCTAGCAGCTTAAGGCGGGACAGCGGTGAAAAACTGTTTTTT. This sequence encodes CASSLRRDSGEKLFF.

The genes are TRBV6-5 and TRBJ2-2, with 8 nucleotides matching TRBD1. Germline values: CDR1 MNHEY, CDR2 SVGAGI. Germline trimming cut 11 bases from V and 3 bases from J; bases unmatched to any gene: 8. This CDR3 comprises 14 residues. The DNA for the CDR3 is TGTGCCTCCAAGGACAGGGAGGACACCGGGGAGCTGTTTTTT. The encoded protein is CASKDREDTGELFF.

The chain has TRBV28 and TRBJ1-1; 8 bases align to TRBD1. The trim removed 3 bases at V and 5 bases at J, leaving 11 bases unmatched. The CDR3 runs to 16 residues. Germline V gene sequence: CDR1 MDHEN, CDR2 SYDVKM. DNA of the CDR3: TGTGCCAGCAGTTTGGACAGGGCCGGGGGTAGGACTGAAGCTTTCTTT. It translates to CASSLDRAGGRTEAFF. Looking up the rest from reference TRBV28 and TRBJ1-1 gives the full variable domain: DVKVTQSSRYLVKRTGEKVFLECVQDMDHENMFWYRQDPGLGLRLIYFSYDVKMKEKGDIPEGYSVSREKKERFSLILESASTNQTSMYLCASSLDRAGGRTEAFFGQGTRLTVV.

This chain uses TRBV27 with TRBJ2-1; TRBD1 agrees at 9 bases. In germline, CDR1 is MNHEY, CDR2 SMNVEV (reference sequence). This CDR3 has 14 amino acids. V was clipped by 5 bases and J by 6 bases; unmatched bases: 5. The CDR3 region has the DNA TGTGCCAGCAGTACCTCGGACAGGGGCAATGAGCAGTTCTTC. This translates into CASSTSDRGNEQFF.

The rearrangement uses TRBV7-2 and TRBJ2-7; 9 bases match TRBD2. This CDR3 comprises 13 residues. V lost 5 bases and J lost 5; bases outside the gene matches: 4. Per germline, CDR1 SGHTA and CDR2 FQGNSA. The CDR3 sequence: CASSLGLADEQYF. The CDR3 nucleotides are TGTGCCAGCAGCCTGGGACTAGCTGACGAGCAGTACTTC.

This clone was seen a single time. The chain is built from TRBV6-1 and TRBJ2-1; the D is unclear. The CDR3 spans 18 residues. CDR1 is MNHNS, CDR2 SASEGT, per germline. With 3 bases removed from V and 0 bases from J, the gap between germline ends came to 18 bases. The CDR3 DNA follows: TGTGCCAGCAGTGATTTTGGCGACGCCGCAAGCTCCTACAATGAGCAGTTCTTC. Its protein product is CASSDFGDAASSYNEQFF.

CDR3: CAISDLGGEQFF. The CDR3 coding sequence is TGTGCCATCAGTGATCTGGGGGGTGAGCAGTTCTTC. The V and J genes are TRBV10-3 and TRBJ2-1, with a tentative D call TRBD2 (6 bases). Per germline, CDR1 ENHRY and CDR2 SYGVKD. V lost 3 bases to trimming and J lost 9 bases, with 9 bases between them. The CDR3 sequence is 12 residues long.

This clone came up a few times. The V gene is TRBV7-9, the J gene TRBJ2-2; D possibly matches TRBD1 or TRBD2 (6 bases each). CDR1 and CDR2 (germline): SEHNR, FQNEAQ (reference sequence). This CDR3 comprises 16 residues. The V gene lost 7 bases and the J gene lost 2 bases, with 17 bases spanning the gap. For the CDR3, the DNA is TGTGCCAGCATCCAAGACGGGGGCTTTAACACCGGGGAGCTGTTTTTT. Protein product: CASIQDGGFNTGELFF. Filled out from reference TRBV7-9 and TRBJ2-2, the complete variable domain reads DTGVSQNPRHKITKRGQNVTFRCDPISEHNRLYWYRQTLGQGPEFLTYFQNEAQLEKSRLLSDRFSAERPKGSFSTLEIQRTEQGDSAMYLCASIQDGGFNTGELFFGEGSRLTVL.